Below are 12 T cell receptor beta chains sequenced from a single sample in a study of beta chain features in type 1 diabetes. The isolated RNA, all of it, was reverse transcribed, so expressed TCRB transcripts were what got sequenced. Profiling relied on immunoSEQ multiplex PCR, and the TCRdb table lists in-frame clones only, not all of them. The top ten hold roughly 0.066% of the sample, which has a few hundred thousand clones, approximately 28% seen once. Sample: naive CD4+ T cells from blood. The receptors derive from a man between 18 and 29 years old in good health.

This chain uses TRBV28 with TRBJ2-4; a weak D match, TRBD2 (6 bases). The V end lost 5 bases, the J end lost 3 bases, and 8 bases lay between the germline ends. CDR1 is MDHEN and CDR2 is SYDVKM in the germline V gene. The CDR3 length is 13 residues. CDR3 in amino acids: CASSQGGKNIQYF. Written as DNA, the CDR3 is TGTGCCAGCAGTCAGGGAGGCAAAAACATTCAGTACTTC.

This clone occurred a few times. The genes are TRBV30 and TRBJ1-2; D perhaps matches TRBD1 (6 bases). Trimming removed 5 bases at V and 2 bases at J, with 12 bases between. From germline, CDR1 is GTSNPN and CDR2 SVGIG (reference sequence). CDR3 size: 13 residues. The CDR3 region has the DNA TGTGCCTGGGCACAGGGCATAAACTATGGCTACACCTTC. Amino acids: CAWAQGINYGYTF.

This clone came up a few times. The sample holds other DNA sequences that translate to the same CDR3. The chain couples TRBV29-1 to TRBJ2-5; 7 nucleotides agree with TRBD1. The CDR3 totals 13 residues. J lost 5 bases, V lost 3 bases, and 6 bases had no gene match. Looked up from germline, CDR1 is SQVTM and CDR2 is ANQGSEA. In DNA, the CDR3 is TGCAGCGTTGACCTTACAGGGGTTGAGACCCAGTACTTC. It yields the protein CSVDLTGVETQYF.

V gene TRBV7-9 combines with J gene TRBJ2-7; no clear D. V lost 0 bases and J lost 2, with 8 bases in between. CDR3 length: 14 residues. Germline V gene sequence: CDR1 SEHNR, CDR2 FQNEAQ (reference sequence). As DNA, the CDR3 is TGTGCCAGCAGCTTAGCGGCCCTTCCCTACGAGCAGTACTTC. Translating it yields CASSLAALPYEQYF.

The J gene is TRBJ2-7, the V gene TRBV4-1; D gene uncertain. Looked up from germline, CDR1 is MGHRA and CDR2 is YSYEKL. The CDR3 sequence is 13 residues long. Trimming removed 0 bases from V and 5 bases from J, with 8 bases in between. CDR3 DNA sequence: TGCGCCAGCAGCCAAGAGGGGAACCACGAGCAGTACTTC. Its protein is CASSQEGNHEQYF.

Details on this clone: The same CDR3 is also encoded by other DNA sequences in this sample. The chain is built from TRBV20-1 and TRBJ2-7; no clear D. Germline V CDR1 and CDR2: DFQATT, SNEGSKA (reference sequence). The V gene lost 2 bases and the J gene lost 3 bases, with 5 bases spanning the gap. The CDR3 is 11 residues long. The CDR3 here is CSARYSYEQYF. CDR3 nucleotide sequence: TGCAGTGCTAGATACAGCTACGAGCAGTACTTC.

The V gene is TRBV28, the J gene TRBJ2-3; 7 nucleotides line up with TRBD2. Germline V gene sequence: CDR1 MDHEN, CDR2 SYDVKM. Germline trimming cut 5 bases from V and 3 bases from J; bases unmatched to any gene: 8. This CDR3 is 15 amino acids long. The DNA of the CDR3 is TGTGCCAGCAGTCCCCGGGGTAGCGGGACAGATACGCAGTATTTT. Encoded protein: CASSPRGSGTDTQYF.

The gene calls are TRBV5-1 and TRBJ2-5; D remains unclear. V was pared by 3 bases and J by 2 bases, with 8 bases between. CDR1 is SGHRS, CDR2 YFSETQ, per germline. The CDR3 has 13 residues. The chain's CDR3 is CASSSLGQETQYF. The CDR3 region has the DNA TGCGCCAGCAGCTCACTGGGACAAGAGACCCAGTACTTC.

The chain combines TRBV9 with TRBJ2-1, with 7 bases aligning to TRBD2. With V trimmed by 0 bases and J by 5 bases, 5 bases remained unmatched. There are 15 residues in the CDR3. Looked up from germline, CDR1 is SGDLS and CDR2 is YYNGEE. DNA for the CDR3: TGTGCCAGCAGCGTAGCGGGAGGTCCCCACAATGAGCAGTTCTTC. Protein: CASSVAGGPHNEQFF. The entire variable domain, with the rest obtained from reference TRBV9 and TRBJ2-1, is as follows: DSGVTQTPKHLITATGQRVTLRCSPRSGDLSVYWYQQSLDQGLQFLIQYYNGEERAKGNILERFSAQQFPDLHSELNLSSLELGDSALYFCASSVAGGPHNEQFFGPGTRLTVL.

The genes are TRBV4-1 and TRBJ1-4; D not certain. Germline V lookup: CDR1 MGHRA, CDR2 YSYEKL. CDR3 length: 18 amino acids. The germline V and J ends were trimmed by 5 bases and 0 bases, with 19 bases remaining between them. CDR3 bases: TGCGCCAGCAGCGCCCCGATCGGGGTGCTTTCAACTAATGAAAAACTGTTTTTT. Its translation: CASSAPIGVLSTNEKLFF.

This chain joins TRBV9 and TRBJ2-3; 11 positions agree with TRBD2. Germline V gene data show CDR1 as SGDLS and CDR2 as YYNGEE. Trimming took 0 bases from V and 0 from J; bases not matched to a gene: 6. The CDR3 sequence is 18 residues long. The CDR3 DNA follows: TGTGCCAGCAGCGTAGCGGCTAGCGGGAGGTATAGCACAGATACGCAGTATTTT. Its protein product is CASSVAASGRYSTDTQYF.

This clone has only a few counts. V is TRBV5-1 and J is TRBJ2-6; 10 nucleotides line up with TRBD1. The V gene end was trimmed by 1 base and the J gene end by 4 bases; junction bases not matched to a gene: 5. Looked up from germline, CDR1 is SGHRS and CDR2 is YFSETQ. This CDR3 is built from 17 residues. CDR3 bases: TGCGCCAGCAGCTTGTTGGGACAGGGGACCGGGGCCAACGTCCTGACTTTC. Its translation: CASSLLGQGTGANVLTF.